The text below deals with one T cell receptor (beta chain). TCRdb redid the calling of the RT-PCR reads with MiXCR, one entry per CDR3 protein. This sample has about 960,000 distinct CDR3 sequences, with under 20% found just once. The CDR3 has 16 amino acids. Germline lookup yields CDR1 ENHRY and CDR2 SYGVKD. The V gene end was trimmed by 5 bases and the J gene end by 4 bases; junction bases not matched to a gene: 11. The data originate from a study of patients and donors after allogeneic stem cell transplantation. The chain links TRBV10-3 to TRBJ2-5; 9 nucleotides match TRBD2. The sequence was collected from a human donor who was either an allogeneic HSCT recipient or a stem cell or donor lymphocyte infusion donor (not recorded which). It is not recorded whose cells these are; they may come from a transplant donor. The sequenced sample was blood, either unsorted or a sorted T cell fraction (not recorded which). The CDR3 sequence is CAISRLAARGGETQYF. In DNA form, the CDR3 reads TGTGCCATCAGTAGACTAGCGGCTCGAGGTGGAGAGACCCAGTACTTC.